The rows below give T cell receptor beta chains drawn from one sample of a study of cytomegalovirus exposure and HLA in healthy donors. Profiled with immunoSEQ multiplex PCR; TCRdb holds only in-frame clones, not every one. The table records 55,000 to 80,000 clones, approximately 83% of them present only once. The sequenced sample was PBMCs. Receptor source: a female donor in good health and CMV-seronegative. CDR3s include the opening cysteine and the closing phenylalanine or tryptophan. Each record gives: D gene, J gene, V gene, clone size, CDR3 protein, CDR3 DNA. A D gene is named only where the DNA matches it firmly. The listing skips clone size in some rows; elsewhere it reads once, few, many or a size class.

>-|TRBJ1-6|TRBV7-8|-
CASSLHEEEGISPLHF
TGTGCCAGCAGCTTACACGAGGAGGAGGGTATCTCACCCCTCCACTTT
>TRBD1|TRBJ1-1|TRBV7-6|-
CASSYDRATEAFF
TGTGCCAGCAGCTATGACAGGGCCACTGAAGCTTTCTTT
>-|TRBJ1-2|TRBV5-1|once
CASSFDTQSRYGYTF
TGCGCCAGCAGCTTCGACACCCAGAGTCGCTATGGCTACACCTTC
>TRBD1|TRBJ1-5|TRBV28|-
CASSLGRGRDGIQPQHF
TGTGCCAGCAGTTTGGGCAGGGGGCGCGATGGTATTCAGCCCCAGCATTTT
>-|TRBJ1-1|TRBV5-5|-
CASRWAGVMNTEAFF
TGTGCCAGCAGGTGGGCGGGAGTCATGAACACTGAAGCTTTCTTT
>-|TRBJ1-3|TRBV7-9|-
CASSSRDTRLMENTIYF
TGTGCCAGCAGCTCAAGAGATACAAGGCTGATGGAGAACACCATATATTTT
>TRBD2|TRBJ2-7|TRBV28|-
CASRIAGGREEQYF
TGTGCCAGCCGTATAGCGGGAGGGCGGGAGGAGCAGTACTTC
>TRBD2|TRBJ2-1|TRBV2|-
CAGTSGRNEQFF
TGTGCCGGGACTAGCGGGAGGAATGAGCAGTTCTTC
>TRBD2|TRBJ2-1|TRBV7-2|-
CASYLEALAGNEQFF
TGTGCCAGCTATCTAGAGGCGCTAGCGGGAAATGAGCAGTTCTTC
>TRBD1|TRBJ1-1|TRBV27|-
CASRGQANTEAFF
TGTGCCAGCAGAGGACAGGCGAACACTGAAGCTTTCTTT
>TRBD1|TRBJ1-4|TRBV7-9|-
CASSRAATGNNEKLFF
TGTGCCAGCAGCAGGGCGGCGACAGGGAATAATGAAAAACTGTTTTTT
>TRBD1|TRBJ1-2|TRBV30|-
CAWGQGFLYGYTF
TGTGCCTGGGGACAGGGCTTCCTCTATGGCTACACCTTC
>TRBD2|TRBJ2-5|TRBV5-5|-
CASSGLVSLQETQYF
TGTGCCAGCAGCGGACTAGTGAGTCTCCAAGAGACCCAGTACTTC